Sequencing of this T cell receptor beta chain was carried out in a study of cytomegalovirus exposure and HLA in healthy donors. This CDR3 region has 15 residues. Germline V gives CDR1 SGDLS, CDR2 YYNGEE. Between the trimmed V and J ends, which lost 3 bases and 8 bases, there was a span of 17 bases. Separate from the approximately 670-subject first cohort, the roughly 130-subject validation cohort was the one that the donors belonged to. Study-wide findings and caveats: As was reported, the classifier diagnosed cytomegalovirus status with high specificity and sensitivity. Cytomegalovirus-associated status was assigned to about 170 TCR beta chains. A later analysis found first-cohort TCR clusters tended to co-occur in the 110 or so validation repertoires.

Profiled with immunoSEQ multiplex PCR; TCRdb holds only in-frame clones, not every one. There are fewer than 250,000 clones in the sample; 86% occur only once, and more than 1.4% lies in the top ten. Remarks on this clone: The target antigen is unknown.

The sample comprised PBMCs. This receptor was identified in a woman between 18 and 29 years old in good health and CMV-seronegative. The chain uses TRBV9 and TRBJ1-4; a possible D gene is TRBD1 (6 bases). CDR3 nucleotides: TGTGCCAGCAGCGGAGATGGGGGCGCAGGGGAAAAACTGTTTTTT. Translating gives CASSGDGGAGEKLFF.